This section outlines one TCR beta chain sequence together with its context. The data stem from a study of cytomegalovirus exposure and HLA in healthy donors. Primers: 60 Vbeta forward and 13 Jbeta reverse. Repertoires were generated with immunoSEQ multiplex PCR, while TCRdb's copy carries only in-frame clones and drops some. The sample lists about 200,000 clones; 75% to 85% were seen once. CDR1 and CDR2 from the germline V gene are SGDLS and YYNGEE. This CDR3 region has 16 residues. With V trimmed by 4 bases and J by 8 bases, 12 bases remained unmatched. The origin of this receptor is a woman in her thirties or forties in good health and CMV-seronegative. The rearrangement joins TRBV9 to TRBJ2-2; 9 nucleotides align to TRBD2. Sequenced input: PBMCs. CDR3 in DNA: TGTGCCAGCAGCTTGGGGGCTAGCGGGATATCTGGGGAGCTGTTTTTT. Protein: CASSLGASGISGELFF.